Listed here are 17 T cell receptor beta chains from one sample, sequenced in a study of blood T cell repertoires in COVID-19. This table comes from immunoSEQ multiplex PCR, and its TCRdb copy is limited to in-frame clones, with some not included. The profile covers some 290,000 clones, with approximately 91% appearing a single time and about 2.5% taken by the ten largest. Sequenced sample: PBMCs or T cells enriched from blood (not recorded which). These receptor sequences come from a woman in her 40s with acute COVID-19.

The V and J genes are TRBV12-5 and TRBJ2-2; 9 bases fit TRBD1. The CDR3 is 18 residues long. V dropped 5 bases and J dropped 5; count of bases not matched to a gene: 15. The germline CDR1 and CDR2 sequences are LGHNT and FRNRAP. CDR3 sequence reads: CASGPTGQGLWSTGELFF. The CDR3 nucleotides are TGTGCTAGTGGTCCCACGGGACAGGGTCTGTGGTCGACCGGGGAGCTGTTTTTT.

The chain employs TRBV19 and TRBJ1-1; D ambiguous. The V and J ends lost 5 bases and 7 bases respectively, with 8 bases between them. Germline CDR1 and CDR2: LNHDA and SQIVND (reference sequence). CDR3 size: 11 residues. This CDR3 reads CASSGEIEAFF. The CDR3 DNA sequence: TGTGCCAGTAGTGGAGAGATTGAAGCTTTCTTT.

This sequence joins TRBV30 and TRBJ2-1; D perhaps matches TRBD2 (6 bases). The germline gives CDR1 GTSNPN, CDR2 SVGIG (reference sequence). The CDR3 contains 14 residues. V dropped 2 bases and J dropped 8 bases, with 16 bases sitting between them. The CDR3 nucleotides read TGTGCCTGGAGTTCGGGGGATAGTTGGCATGAGCAGTTCTTC. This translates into CAWSSGDSWHEQFF.

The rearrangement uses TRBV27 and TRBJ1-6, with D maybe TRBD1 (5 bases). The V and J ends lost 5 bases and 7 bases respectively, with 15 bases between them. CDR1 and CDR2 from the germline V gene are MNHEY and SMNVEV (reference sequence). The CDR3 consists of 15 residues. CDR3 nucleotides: TGTGCCAGCAGTCCGGGGGGGGAAAGGAATTCACCCCTCCACTTT. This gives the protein CASSPGGERNSPLHF.

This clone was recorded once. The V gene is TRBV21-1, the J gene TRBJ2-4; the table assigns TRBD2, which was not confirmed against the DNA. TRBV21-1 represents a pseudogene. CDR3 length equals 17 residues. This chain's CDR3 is CASSHTLRDLAKNIQYF. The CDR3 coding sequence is TGTGCCAGCAGCCACACGCTGAGGGATCTAGCCAAAAACATTCAGTACTTC.

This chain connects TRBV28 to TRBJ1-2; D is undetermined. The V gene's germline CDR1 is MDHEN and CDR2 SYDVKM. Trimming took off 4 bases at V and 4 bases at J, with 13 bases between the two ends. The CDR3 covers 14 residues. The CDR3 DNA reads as TGTGCCAGCAGTTGGGCCCCCGACGTCTATGGCTACACCTTC. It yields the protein CASSWAPDVYGYTF.

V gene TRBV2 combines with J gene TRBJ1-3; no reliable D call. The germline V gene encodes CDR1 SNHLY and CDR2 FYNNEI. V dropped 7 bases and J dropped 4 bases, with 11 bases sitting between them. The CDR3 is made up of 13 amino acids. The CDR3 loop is CASTPDRGNTIYF. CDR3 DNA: TGTGCCAGCACGCCCGATCGGGGAAACACCATATATTTT.

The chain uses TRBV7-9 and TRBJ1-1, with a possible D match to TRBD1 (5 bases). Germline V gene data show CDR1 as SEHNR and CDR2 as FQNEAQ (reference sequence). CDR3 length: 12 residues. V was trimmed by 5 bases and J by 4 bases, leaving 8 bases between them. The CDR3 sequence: CASSPDSTEAFF. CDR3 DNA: TGTGCCAGCAGCCCCGACAGCACTGAAGCTTTCTTT. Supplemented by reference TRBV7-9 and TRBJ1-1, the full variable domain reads DTGVSQNPRHKITKRGQNVTFRCDPISEHNRLYWYRQTLGQGPEFLTYFQNEAQLEKSRLLSDRFSAERPKGSFSTLEIQRTEQGDSAMYLCASSPDSTEAFFGQGTRLTVV.

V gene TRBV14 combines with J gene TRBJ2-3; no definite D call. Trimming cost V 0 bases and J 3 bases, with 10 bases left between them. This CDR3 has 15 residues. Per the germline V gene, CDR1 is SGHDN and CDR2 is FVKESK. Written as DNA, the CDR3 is TGTGCCAGCAGCCAAGACAGATTACGTACAGATACGCAGTATTTT. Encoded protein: CASSQDRLRTDTQYF.

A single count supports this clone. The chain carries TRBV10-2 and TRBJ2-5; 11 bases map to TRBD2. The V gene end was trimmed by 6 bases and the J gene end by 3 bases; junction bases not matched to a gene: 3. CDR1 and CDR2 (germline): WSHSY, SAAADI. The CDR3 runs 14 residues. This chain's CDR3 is CASSVAGGKETQYF. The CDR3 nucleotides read TGCGCCAGCAGCGTAGCGGGGGGGAAAGAGACCCAGTACTTC.

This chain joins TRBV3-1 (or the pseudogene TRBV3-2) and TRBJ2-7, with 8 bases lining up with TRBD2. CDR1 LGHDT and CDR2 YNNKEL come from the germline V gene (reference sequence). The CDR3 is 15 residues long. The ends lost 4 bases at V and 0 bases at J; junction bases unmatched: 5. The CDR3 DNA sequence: TGTGCCAGCAGCCCCGGAAGCGGGAGCTCCTACGAGCAGTACTTC. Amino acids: CASSPGSGSSYEQYF.

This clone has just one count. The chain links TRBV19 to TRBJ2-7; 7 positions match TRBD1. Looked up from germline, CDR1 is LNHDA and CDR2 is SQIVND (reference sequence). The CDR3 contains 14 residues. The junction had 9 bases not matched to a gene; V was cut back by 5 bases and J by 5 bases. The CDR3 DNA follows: TGTGCCAGTAGTGCCGACAGGGATCTCGACGAGCAGTACTTC. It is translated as CASSADRDLDEQYF. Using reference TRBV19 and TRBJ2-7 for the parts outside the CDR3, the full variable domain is DGGITQSPKYLFRKEGQNVTLSCEQNLNHDAMYWYRQDPGQGLRLIYYSQIVNDFQKGDIAEGYSVSREKKESFPLTVTSAQKNPTAFYLCASSADRDLDEQYFGPGTRLTVT.

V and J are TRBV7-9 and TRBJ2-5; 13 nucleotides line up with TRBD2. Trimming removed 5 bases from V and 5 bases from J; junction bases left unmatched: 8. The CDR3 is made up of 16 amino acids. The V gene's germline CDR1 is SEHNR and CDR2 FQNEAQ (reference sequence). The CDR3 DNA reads TGTGCCAGCAGCCAACTAGCGGGGGGGTCCTATGAGACCCAGTACTTC. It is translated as CASSQLAGGSYETQYF.

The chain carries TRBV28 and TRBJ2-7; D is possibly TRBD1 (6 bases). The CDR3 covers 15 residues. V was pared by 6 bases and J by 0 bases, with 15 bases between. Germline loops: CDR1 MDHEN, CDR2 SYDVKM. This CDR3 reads CASSLRQVRSYEQYF. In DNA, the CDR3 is TGTGCCAGCAGCTTACGACAGGTGCGCTCCTACGAGCAGTACTTC.

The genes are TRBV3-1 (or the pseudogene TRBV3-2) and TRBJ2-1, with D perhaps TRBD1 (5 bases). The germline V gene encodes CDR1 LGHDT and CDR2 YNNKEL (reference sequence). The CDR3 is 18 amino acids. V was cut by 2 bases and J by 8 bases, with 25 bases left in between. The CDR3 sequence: CASSQRPRGRAWSDEQFF. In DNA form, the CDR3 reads TGTGCCAGCAGCCAACGACCCCGTGGCAGGGCCTGGAGCGATGAGCAGTTCTTC.

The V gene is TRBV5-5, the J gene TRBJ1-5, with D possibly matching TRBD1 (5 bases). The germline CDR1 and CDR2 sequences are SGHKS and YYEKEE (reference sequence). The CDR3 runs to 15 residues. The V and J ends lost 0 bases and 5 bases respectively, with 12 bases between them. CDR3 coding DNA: TGTGCCAGCAGCTTGGCCGGGGGGAGCTATCAGCCCCAGCATTTT. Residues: CASSLAGGSYQPQHF.

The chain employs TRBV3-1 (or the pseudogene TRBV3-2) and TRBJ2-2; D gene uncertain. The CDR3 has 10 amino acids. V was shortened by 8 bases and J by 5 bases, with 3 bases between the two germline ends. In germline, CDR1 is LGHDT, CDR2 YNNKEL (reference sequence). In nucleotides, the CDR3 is TGTGCCAGCCCGACCGGGGAGCTGTTTTTT. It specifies CASPTGELFF.